The 16 T cell receptor beta chains below were found in one sample sequenced in a study of cytomegalovirus exposure and HLA in healthy donors. The PCR was carried out with 60 Vbeta primers and 13 Jbeta primers. Some clones are missing from TCRdb's copy, which holds only in-frame ones; the method was immunoSEQ multiplex PCR. The sample carries some 110,000 clones, 83% recorded once. Specimen: PBMCs. The origin of the receptors is a man younger than 30 in good health and CMV-seronegative.

The chain carries TRBV27 and TRBJ1-4; no definite D call. Germline V gives CDR1 MNHEY, CDR2 SMNVEV (reference sequence). Trimming left V 1 base short and J 0 bases short, with 12 bases between. This CDR3 contains 17 residues. The CDR3 loop reads CASSLLRGRPTNEKLFF. The CDR3, as DNA: TGTGCCAGCAGTTTATTACGGGGAAGACCAACTAATGAAAAACTGTTTTTT.

This chain connects TRBV27 to TRBJ1-5; 7 bases are a match to TRBD1. Looked up from germline, CDR1 is MNHEY and CDR2 is SMNVEV (reference sequence). V dropped 4 bases and J dropped 5; count of bases not matched to a gene: 5. CDR3 length: 14 residues. CDR3 in amino acids: CASSWTGVDQPQHF. The CDR3 bases are TGTGCCAGCAGTTGGACAGGTGTCGATCAGCCCCAGCATTTT.

The chain carries TRBV5-1 and TRBJ1-1; D might be TRBD1 (6 bases). CDR1 is SGHRS, CDR2 YFSETQ, per germline. V dropped 0 bases and J dropped 2 bases, with 8 bases sitting between them. The CDR3 spans 14 residues. This CDR3 is CASSLVDRNTEAFF. As DNA, the CDR3 is TGCGCCAGCAGCTTGGTGGACAGAAACACTGAAGCTTTCTTT.

The J gene is TRBJ2-2, the V gene TRBV7-3, with 9 bases aligning to TRBD1. Losses at the gene ends were 1 base for V and 5 bases for J; bases not matched to a gene: 8. CDR3 size: 17 residues. Germline CDR1 is SGHTA and CDR2 is FQGTGA. The CDR3 loop reads CASSLMPGQGPTGELFF. The DNA of the CDR3 is TGTGCCAGCAGCTTAATGCCGGGACAGGGACCGACCGGGGAGCTGTTTTTT.

J is TRBJ1-2 and V is TRBV19, with 11 bases aligning to TRBD1. Per germline, CDR1 LNHDA and CDR2 SQIVND (reference sequence). The CDR3 is 15 amino acids. The V gene end was trimmed by 7 bases and the J gene end by 4 bases; junction bases not matched to a gene: 8. The CDR3 protein is CASNPDRGPFYGYTF. CDR3 bases: TGTGCCAGTAACCCGGACAGGGGGCCCTTCTATGGCTACACCTTC. The whole variable domain, filled in from reference TRBV19 and TRBJ1-2, reads DGGITQSPKYLFRKEGQNVTLSCEQNLNHDAMYWYRQDPGQGLRLIYYSQIVNDFQKGDIAEGYSVSREKKESFPLTVTSAQKNPTAFYLCASNPDRGPFYGYTFGSGTRLTVV.

The chain couples TRBV27 to TRBJ2-7; no firm D call. Germline CDR1 MNHEY, CDR2 SMNVEV (reference sequence). V lost 6 bases to trimming and J lost 6 bases, with 9 bases between them. This CDR3 contains 11 residues. CDR3 sequence (DNA): TGTGCCAGCAGGCGCGGCCCCGAGCAGTACTTC. It encodes CASRRGPEQYF.

This sequence joins TRBV28 and TRBJ2-7; D possibly corresponds to TRBD2 (6 bases). The V gene's germline CDR1 is MDHEN and CDR2 SYDVKM. V dropped 6 bases and J dropped 3 bases, with 6 bases sitting between them. CDR3 size: 11 residues. CDR3 in DNA: TGTGCCAGCAGGCGGGGCTACGAGCAGTACTTC. Amino acid sequence: CASRRGYEQYF.

The chain has TRBV9 and TRBJ2-6; the match to TRBD1 covers 9 bases. The ends lost 6 bases at V and 0 bases at J; junction bases unmatched: 10. The length of the CDR3 is 18 residues. The germline gives CDR1 SGDLS, CDR2 YYNGEE. The CDR3 bases are TGTGCCAGCAACCCTAATGGACAGGGGAGCTCTGGGGCCAACGTCCTGACTTTC. This gives the protein CASNPNGQGSSGANVLTF.

V gene TRBV30 combines with J gene TRBJ2-7; D is perhaps TRBD1 (5 bases). CDR3 length: 14 residues. V dropped 6 bases and J dropped 3 bases, with 18 bases sitting between them. CDR1 GTSNPN and CDR2 SVGIG come from the germline V gene (reference sequence). DNA of the CDR3: TGTGCCTGTTCCGGGTCCCCAGGGCACTACGAGCAGTACTTC. Protein sequence: CACSGSPGHYEQYF.

This clone was counted only a few times. The CDR3 protein is CASSPRGLGGYTF. The CDR3 DNA reads TGTGCCAGCAGCCCTCGGGGTTTAGGTGGCTACACCTTC. The rearrangement joins TRBV5-4 to TRBJ1-2; the D is unclear. Germline-derived CDR1 and CDR2 are SGHNT and YYREEE (reference sequence). Trimming pared 4 bases from V and 7 bases from J, leaving 14 bases between. This CDR3 region has 13 residues.

The chain couples TRBV9 to TRBJ2-3, with 9 bases matching TRBD1. The J segment lost 11 bases and the V segment lost 4 bases, leaving 5 bases of the junction unmatched. The CDR3 length is 12 residues. CDR1 is SGDLS and CDR2 is YYNGEE in the germline V gene. CDR3 protein: CASSPGTGMQYF. The CDR3 DNA is TGTGCCAGCAGCCCCGGGACAGGGATGCAGTATTTT.

The gene calls are TRBV7-9 and TRBJ2-3, with 9 positions matching TRBD2. The CDR3 is 16 amino acids. J gave up 2 bases and V 2 bases, and 5 bases lay outside the gene matches. The germline V gene has CDR1 SEHNR and CDR2 FQNEAQ (reference sequence). The CDR3 nucleotides are TGTGCCAGCAGCTTAAAACCTAGCGGGATCACAGATACGCAGTATTTT. This codes for CASSLKPSGITDTQYF. Drawing the rest from reference TRBV7-9 and TRBJ2-3, the complete variable domain is DTGVSQNPRHKITKRGQNVTFRCDPISEHNRLYWYRQTLGQGPEFLTYFQNEAQLEKSRLLSDRFSAERPKGSFSTLEIQRTEQGDSAMYLCASSLKPSGITDTQYFGPGTRLTVL.

This chain joins TRBV5-6 and TRBJ2-1; 12 positions agree with TRBD2. J gave up 4 bases and V 3 bases, and 2 bases lay outside the gene matches. Germline V gene sequence: CDR1 SGHDT, CDR2 YYEEEE. This CDR3 region has 15 residues. CDR3 DNA sequence: TGTGCCAGCAGCTCGACTAGCGGGAGTTACAATGAGCAGTTCTTC. Translation: CASSSTSGSYNEQFF.

The chain employs TRBV11-3 and TRBJ1-1; D is unclear. The V and J ends lost 8 bases and 1 base respectively, with 11 bases between them. The V gene's germline CDR1 is SGHNT and CDR2 YENEEA. The CDR3 has 13 residues. The CDR3 bases are TGTGCCAGCTCGGGAGGGAGGAACACTGAAGCTTTCTTT. Translated: CASSGGRNTEAFF.

The chain links TRBV28 to TRBJ2-7; TRBD2 agrees at 7 bases. The CDR3 runs 15 residues. CDR1 and CDR2 (germline): MDHEN, SYDVKM. Trimming cost V 6 bases and J 0 bases; bases outside gene matches: 8. The chain's CDR3 is CASSSPASGSYEQYF. In nucleotides, the CDR3 is TGTGCCAGCAGCTCCCCGGCTAGCGGCTCCTACGAGCAGTACTTC.

This chain joins TRBV28 and TRBJ1-5; maybe TRBD1 (5 bases). Germline lookup yields CDR1 MDHEN and CDR2 SYDVKM. The CDR3 sequence is 15 residues long. V was pared by 5 bases and J by 3 bases, with 14 bases between. The CDR3 region has the DNA TGTGCCAGCAGTCTCCATCCGGGACTCAATCAGCCCCAGCATTTT. Translation: CASSLHPGLNQPQHF.